Listed below are T cell receptor beta chains from one sample, sequenced in a study of shared clonotypes between healthy human individuals. Method: immunoSEQ multiplex PCR; TCRdb's copy keeps in-frame clones and lacks some. Of a few million clones listed, 95% were seen once; the top ten hold approximately 0.13%. The material sequenced was naive CD4+ T cells sorted from blood. The receptors originated from a man aged 18 to 35 in good health. Both conserved end residues are part of each CDR3. A D gene is named only where the DNA matches it firmly. Rows may omit the clone size; those that give it use once, few, many or a size class.

clone_size j_call d_call v_call cdr3_nt cdr3_aa
once TRBJ2-1 TRBD2 TRBV27 TGTGCCAGCAACAAGGCCGGGACTAGACAAATCGATGAGCAGTTCTTC CASNKAGTRQIDEQFF
. TRBJ1-1 . TRBV11-2 TGTGCCAGCAGTTTCGGCTCGAGGGGACGGACTGAAGCTTTCTTT CASSFGSRGRTEAFF
. TRBJ2-1 TRBD2 TRBV30 TGTGCCTGGAATAGCGGGAACGGGGGGAATGAGCAGTTCTTC CAWNSGNGGNEQFF
once TRBJ2-5 . TRBV29-1 TGCAGCGTCGTCCGGGTAGGGGAGACCCAGTACTTC CSVVRVGETQYF
. TRBJ2-3 . TRBV7-6 TGTGCCAGCAGCTTCGACGGGAAATCAGATACGCAGTATTTT CASSFDGKSDTQYF
once TRBJ1-6 TRBD1 TRBV18 TGTGCCAGCTCACCCGCCGGGACAGGGTCCTCACCCCTCCACTTT CASSPAGTGSSPLHF
once TRBJ2-4 . TRBV5-6 TGTGCCAGCAGCTTGGGGGTTGTCGCCAAAAACATTCAGTACTTC CASSLGVVAKNIQYF
. TRBJ1-5 . TRBV5-1 TGCGCCAGCAGCTTCGCAGGGTCGGATCAGCCCCAGCATTTT CASSFAGSDQPQHF
. TRBJ2-2 . TRBV10-1 TGCGCCAGCAGCTTTACGAACACCGGGGAGCTGTTTTTT CASSFTNTGELFF
. TRBJ1-1 . TRBV5-6 TGTGCCAGCAGCTTGGCCCGCCTGACAGTTAACACTGAAGCTTTCTTT CASSLARLTVNTEAFF
. TRBJ1-1 TRBD1 TRBV6-1 TGTGCCAGCAGTCGGACAGGAACCTTCACCCATTTCTTT CASSRTGTFTHFF
once TRBJ2-1 . TRBV28 TGTGCCAGCAGTCCCCCAGCGCGGAGGAGTGAGCAGTTCTTC CASSPPARRSEQFF
. TRBJ2-7 TRBD2 TRBV9 TGTGCCAGCAGCCCCAGACTAGCATCCTACGAGCAGTACTTC CASSPRLASYEQYF
. TRBJ2-3 . TRBV5-1 TGCGCCAGCAGCTCGGACGGAGCTAGCACAGATACGCAGTATTTT CASSSDGASTDTQYF
. TRBJ1-3 TRBD1 TRBV28 TGTGCCTGCAGACTTGGGACAGTTGACACCATATATTTT CACRLGTVDTIYF
. TRBJ2-7 . TRBV15 TGTGCCACCAGCAGAGATGGTGCTTCCTACGAGCAGTACTTC CATSRDGASYEQYF
. TRBJ2-1 . TRBV5-1 TGCGCCAGCAACTTAGACCCCGTGGGTGAGCAGTTCTTC CASNLDPVGEQFF
. TRBJ2-7 . TRBV10-3 TGTGCCATCAGTGATGGTGCTAGCGTTTACGAGCAGTACTTC CAISDGASVYEQYF
few TRBJ1-2 . TRBV2 TGTGCCAGCAGTGAAGAGGGGTGGAGGGGCTACACCTTC CASSEEGWRGYTF
. TRBJ1-5 TRBD1 TRBV6-1 TGTGCCAGCAGTGAATCTGTGAAGACAGGGAATCAGCCCCAGCATTTT CASSESVKTGNQPQHF
. TRBJ2-1 . TRBV2 TGTGCCAGCAGTTACAGTACAGCAACCTACAATGAGCAGTTCTTC CASSYSTATYNEQFF
. TRBJ2-2 . TRBV2 TGTGCCAGCAGTCCTAGCCCCCTGAGCACCGGGGAGCTGTTTTTT CASSPSPLSTGELFF
. TRBJ1-5 TRBD1 TRBV5-6 TGTGCCAGCAGCCCGGGACAGGGGTTGCAGCCCCAGCATTTT CASSPGQGLQPQHF
. TRBJ2-5 . TRBV2 TGTGCCAGCAGTGAAGCGCGGACTGGCCCCAGGGAGACCCAGTACTTC CASSEARTGPRETQYF
once TRBJ2-7 TRBD2 TRBV7-2 TGTGCCAGCACCTCGCTGTTGCGGGAGGGGGCCTACGAGCAGTACTTC CASTSLLREGAYEQYF
. TRBJ1-5 . TRBV30 TGTGCCTGGTCGGGTAGCAATCAGCCCCAGCATTTT CAWSGSNQPQHF
. TRBJ1-3 TRBD1 TRBV19 TGTGCCAGTAGTATCGGGACAGGCCGCTCTGGAAACACCATATATTTT CASSIGTGRSGNTIYF
. TRBJ1-5 . TRBV29-1 TGCAGCGTTGAGGGGGGATACAATCAGCCCCAGCATTTT CSVEGGYNQPQHF
once TRBJ2-5 TRBD1 TRBV29-1 TGCAGCGTGGGTAGGGCGACAGGGGGAGAGACCCAGTACTTC CSVGRATGGETQYF